This T cell receptor (beta chain) was documented in a study of shared clonotypes between healthy human individuals. The study's findings and limits: Non-shared clonotypes were found to have lower generation probabilities than the clonotypes that were shared by all four of the sorted-subset donors. The expectation was that sequencing depth would affect clonotype sharing among donors.

Turning to this clone: The antigen remains undetermined.

Researchers divided each subset's genomic DNA evenly across several immunoSEQ plates. Sequenced by immunoSEQ multiplex PCR; TCRdb stores in-frame clones only, minus some. The top ten clones hold 0.3% to 0.45% of a sample with roughly 2.2 million clones, 85% to 95% of them seen once. The CDR3 consists of 14 residues. V was pared by 8 bases and J by 3 bases, with 16 bases between. The germline gives CDR1 SGHDT, CDR2 YYEEEE. This clonotype was obtained from a man between 18 and 35 years old in good health. Some clones in this sample may be carry-over from other donors' samples. The V and J genes are TRBV5-6 and TRBJ2-3; D is perhaps TRBD2 (6 bases). The sequencing input was naive CD4+ T cells from PBMCs. The subset here: CD45RA+ positively selected. This chain's CDR3 is CASGWSGGTDTQYF. In DNA, the CDR3 is TGTGCCAGTGGGTGGTCCGGGGGAACAGATACGCAGTATTTT.